Below, 19 T cell receptor beta chains from the same sample are listed, as sequenced in a study of T-cell memory formation after mild COVID-19. TCRdb reprocessed the 5' RACE reads with MiXCR, giving one entry per CDR3 protein. The sample comprises under 250,000 distinct CDR3 sequences, 9.5% of which are singletons, and roughly 4% rests with the top ten. Material: PBMCs or a T cell subset sorted from them (not recorded which). The receptors shown here come from a man between 18 and 29 years old who had mild COVID-19 (a few samples of this study predate the infection). Cell type and time point are not known.

The V gene is TRBV20-1, the J gene TRBJ2-3; possible D gene TRBD1, 6 bases. V shed 4 bases and J shed 10 bases, with 18 bases lying between them. Germline CDR1 is DFQATT and CDR2 is SNEGSKA (reference sequence). This CDR3 is 13 amino acids long. CDR3 residues: CSAMFRGVDSQYF. The CDR3 DNA sequence: TGCAGTGCTATGTTCAGGGGAGTGGATTCGCAGTATTTT.

The table lists this clonotype with a few counts. The V call is TRBV6-6, the J call TRBJ2-1, with D perhaps being TRBD1 or TRBD2 (5 bases each). The CDR3 has 15 amino acids. Germline CDR1 MNHNY, CDR2 SVGAGI (reference sequence). The V gene lost 5 bases and the J gene lost 4 bases, with 15 bases spanning the gap. The CDR3 DNA reads TGTGCCAGCAGTCCCCCGGGACCGATATACAATGAGCAGTTCTTC. Encoded protein: CASSPPGPIYNEQFF.

This clonotype was found a few times. This chain links TRBV12-3 or TRBV12-4 with TRBJ1-5; D is possibly TRBD1 (6 bases). With 6 bases removed from V and 5 bases from J, the gap between germline ends came to 20 bases. This CDR3 has 16 amino acids. CDR3 sequence (DNA): TGTGCCAGCAGACGCTTTCCAGGACAGACAGATCAGCCCCAGCATTTT. Amino acids: CASRRFPGQTDQPQHF.

V is TRBV6-5 and J is TRBJ1-2, with D unclear. This CDR3 comprises 16 residues. The V and J ends lost 4 bases and 8 bases respectively, with 23 bases between them. CDR1 MNHEY and CDR2 SVGAGI come from the germline V gene. CDR3 loop: CASSSREGPGRSGYTF. Here the CDR3 DNA reads TGTGCCAGCAGTTCTCGGGAAGGACCTGGCCGAAGCGGCTACACCTTC.

This clonotype was seen at least ten times. V is TRBV20-1 and J is TRBJ2-4, with a possible D match to TRBD1 (5 bases). Trimming stripped 3 bases from V and 8 bases from J, with 11 bases between. This CDR3 has 12 residues. In germline, CDR1 is DFQATT, CDR2 SNEGSKA (reference sequence). CDR3: CSASPRADIQYF. DNA for the CDR3: TGCAGTGCTAGCCCCAGGGCGGACATTCAGTACTTC.

In its sample, this clonotype was seen many times. This chain links TRBV23-1 with TRBJ2-2; 7 bases agree with TRBD1. TRBV23-1 carries the ORF label, with uncertain function. The V segment lost 8 bases and the J segment 0 bases; nucleotides outside the gene matches: 6. This CDR3 is built from 15 residues. CDR3 nucleotide sequence: TGCGCCAGCGGTTGTGGGACAGCGAACACCGGGGAGCTGTTTTTT. It yields the protein CASGCGTANTGELFF.

This sequence joins TRBV20-1 and TRBJ2-5; the D gene is possibly TRBD1 (6 bases). This CDR3 is built from 13 residues. Germline CDR1 is DFQATT and CDR2 is SNEGSKA (reference sequence). V lost 6 bases, J lost 4 bases, and 15 bases lay in between. This CDR3 is CSAQSWGRETQYF. CDR3 DNA sequence: TGCAGTGCCCAAAGTTGGGGGCGAGAGACCCAGTACTTC.

This clonotype was seen a few times. V is TRBV5-6 and J is TRBJ2-5, with D perhaps TRBD2 (5 bases). The germline CDR1 and CDR2 sequences are SGHDT and YYEEEE. The V end lost 3 bases, the J end lost 1 base, and 10 bases lay between the germline ends. The CDR3 extends over 14 amino acids. CDR3 sequence (DNA): TGTGCCAGCAGCTCCGGGATCCCCCAAGAGACCCAGTACTTC. Its protein is CASSSGIPQETQYF.

V and J are TRBV5-1 and TRBJ1-3, with unresolved D. The CDR3 is made up of 14 amino acids. CDR1 is SGHRS, CDR2 YFSETQ, per germline. V was pared by 2 bases and J by 0 bases, with 6 bases between. CDR3 residues: CASSFGNSGNTIYF. CDR3 nucleotide sequence: TGCGCCAGCAGCTTTGGGAACTCTGGAAACACCATATATTTT.

This clonotype was detected a few times. This rearrangement joins TRBV15 to TRBJ2-5; D remains ambiguous. Germline loops: CDR1 LNHNV, CDR2 YYDKDF (reference sequence). The CDR3 has 14 residues. Trimming cost V 3 bases and J 8 bases, with 16 bases left between them. CDR3: CATSRALGPGTQYF. As DNA, the CDR3 is TGTGCCACCAGCAGGGCGCTCGGCCCTGGAACCCAGTACTTC.

This clonotype has at least ten counts. The genes are TRBV7-2 and TRBJ2-3, with unresolved D. Between the trimmed V and J ends, which lost 1 base and 6 bases, there was a span of 8 bases. Germline V gives CDR1 SGHTA, CDR2 FQGNSA. The CDR3 totals 13 residues. As DNA, the CDR3 is TGTGCCAGCAGCTTAGAATGGACGGATACGCAGTATTTT. As protein: CASSLEWTDTQYF.

This clonotype came up a few times. The chain employs TRBV20-1 and TRBJ1-1; 9 positions match TRBD1. The length of the CDR3 is 15 residues. The germline CDR1 and CDR2 sequences are DFQATT and SNEGSKA (reference sequence). With 5 bases clipped from V and 0 bases from J, the junction kept 7 bases outside the gene matches. The CDR3 DNA reads TGCAGTGCTGATACAGGGGGCCGGGTGAACACTGAAGCTTTCTTT. Translation: CSADTGGRVNTEAFF.

The rearrangement joins TRBV6-5 to TRBJ1-1; no clear D gene. With 7 bases removed from V and 1 base from J, the gap between germline ends came to 13 bases. CDR1 and CDR2 (germline): MNHEY, SVGAGI. CDR3 size: 14 residues. DNA of the CDR3: TGTGCCAGCAACTCCCGGCTGGGGAACACTGAAGCTTTCTTT. Its translation: CASNSRLGNTEAFF.

This clonotype came up a few times. The CDR3 here is CSSSRQGMGHEQFF. The CDR3 DNA follows: TGCAGCTCGAGCCGTCAGGGGATGGGTCATGAGCAGTTCTTC. The J gene is TRBJ2-1, the V gene TRBV20-1; maybe TRBD1 (6 bases). Germline CDR1 and CDR2: DFQATT and SNEGSKA (reference sequence). The CDR3 covers 14 residues.

The V gene is TRBV24-1, the J gene TRBJ2-1; TRBD1 is a possible D gene (6 bases). V lost 1 base, J lost 6 bases, and 9 bases lay in between. The CDR3 runs to 14 residues. Per the germline V gene, CDR1 is KGHDR and CDR2 is SFDVKD. The CDR3 coding sequence is TGTGCCACCAGTGATTTCACAGGGATCAATGAGCAGTTCTTC. Its protein is CATSDFTGINEQFF.

This clonotype has a count of ten or more. The rearrangement joins TRBV7-2 to TRBJ1-5; D is undetermined. The CDR3 consists of 15 residues. The V gene's germline CDR1 is SGHTA and CDR2 FQGNSA. V was trimmed by 3 bases and J by 3 bases, leaving 12 bases between them. CDR3 amino acids: CASSFRAALNQPQHF. Here the CDR3 DNA reads TGTGCCAGCAGCTTTCGCGCGGCCCTCAATCAGCCCCAGCATTTT.

The chain carries TRBV6-6 and TRBJ1-1; D gene uncertain. The CDR3 extends over 14 amino acids. The V and J ends lost 6 bases and 0 bases respectively, with 11 bases between them. CDR1 is MNHNY and CDR2 is SVGAGI in the germline V gene (reference sequence). The DNA of the CDR3 is TGTGCCAGCAGCGCGACAAACATGAACACTGAAGCTTTCTTT. Its protein is CASSATNMNTEAFF.

This clonotype occurred many times. This chain uses TRBV29-1 with TRBJ2-7; maybe TRBD1 (6 bases). Trimming cost V 6 bases and J 4 bases, with 16 bases left between them. The CDR3 has 13 residues. The germline V gene has CDR1 SQVTM and CDR2 ANQGSEA. The CDR3 protein is CSVVGQGFYEQYF. The CDR3 coding sequence is TGCAGCGTGGTGGGCCAGGGGTTTTACGAGCAGTACTTC.

To note about this clonotype: Mismatch with germline at one junction end may stem from a read error. The chain recombines TRBV12-3 or TRBV12-4 with TRBJ2-5, with no clear D. This CDR3 has 14 residues. CDR3 region: CASSGLGPQENQYF. Written as DNA, the CDR3 is TGTGCCAGCAGTGGATTAGGACCCCAAGAGAACCAGTACTTC.